The clone carrying this T cell receptor (beta chain) is medium-sized. Its target is unknown. The data were obtained in a study of neurological immune-mediated disorders. Broader study findings: Healthy controls had more TCR clonal expansion than multiple sclerosis, which showed the least, whereas HTLV-1-associated myelopathy showed the most.

Trimming took off 0 bases at V and 4 bases at J, with 13 bases between the two ends. This CDR3 has 15 amino acids. CDR1 is LGHNA and CDR2 is YNFKEQ in the germline V gene. Where libraries were unsorted, they were derived from 2 million PBMCs stored at -80 degrees C. Synthesis of cDNA was carried out by template-switch 5'RACE. The reaction used 10-nucleotide random UMIs. TCRdb fed the 5' RACE reads into MiXCR, producing one record per CDR3 protein. The table lists tens of thousands of distinct CDR3 sequences, approximately 13% of them singletons, with around 12% in the top ten. This sequence originates from a woman aged 55-69 years with HTLV-1-associated myelopathy (HAM/TSP). Sequenced input: PBMCs. The rearrangement uses TRBV4-2 and TRBJ2-7; no clear D gene. The CDR3 reads CASSQDLGSDYEQYF. The DNA for the CDR3 is TGTGCCAGCAGCCAAGACCTCGGATCGGATTACGAGCAGTACTTC.